This is a list of T cell receptor beta chains from one sample in a study of blood T cell repertoires in COVID-19. Method: immunoSEQ multiplex PCR; TCRdb's copy keeps in-frame clones and lacks some. The sample yields under 45,000 clones, around 81% seen once. Sequencing input: peripheral blood. Source of these receptors: a human donor in a cohort sampled during active COVID-19. Both conserved end residues are trimmed from each CDR3.

>TRBV18|TRBJ1-5
ASSVQGGGNQPQH
>TRBV4-3|TRBJ2-1
ASSQEGQGQSYNEQF
>TRBV30|TRBJ2-7
AWRGLSYPYEQY
>TRBV4-1|TRBJ1-2
ASSPRQVRDYGYT
>TRBV9|TRBJ1-1
ASSVRQMNTEAF
>TRBV7-6|TRBJ2-1
ASSLSGGASSSYNEQF
>TRBV6-2/TRBV6-3|TRBJ1-6
ASSYDAGGKSPLH
>TRBV4-1|TRBJ2-7
ASQAGDGPYEQY
>TRBV29-1|TRBJ2-3
SVVHWETGGDTQY
>TRBV11-1|TRBJ1-1
ASSFSRDRATEAF
>TRBV4-3|TRBJ2-2
ASSLGHPNTGELF
>TRBV9|TRBJ2-3
ASSVGGLFTDTQY
>TRBV20-1|TRBJ2-7
SARLGREQY
>TRBV20-1|TRBJ1-6
SAVRHSPLH
>TRBV5-5|TRBJ2-6
ASSLTGKRSGANVLT
>TRBV30|TRBJ2-4
AWRGGTHWAKNIQY
>TRBV5-6|TRBJ2-7
ASSSQREGAIAIVQY
>TRBV9|TRBJ1-5
ASSPSGISGQPQH
>TRBV6-2/TRBV6-3|TRBJ1-1
ASSRGFTEAF
>TRBV6-5|TRBJ1-6
ATRQGDSSPLH